Each of the 18 T cell receptor beta chains below was sequenced from the same sample in a study of T cell clones after liver transplantation. Repertoires were generated with immunoSEQ multiplex PCR, while TCRdb's copy carries only in-frame clones and drops some. The table has around 19,000 clones, 88% seen once. Sequences were derived from CD8+ T cells from blood, sampled before liver transplant. These receptors came from a human donor who received a liver transplant.

This clone was counted a single time. J is TRBJ1-3 and V is TRBV7-9; TRBD1 is a possible D gene (6 bases). CDR3 length: 16 residues. V lost 4 bases and J lost 2, with 15 bases in between. CDR1 is SEHNR, CDR2 FQNEAQ, per germline (reference sequence). In DNA, the CDR3 is TGTGCCAGCAGCTCCGGGTCCGGGACACCTGGAAACACCATATATTTT. Encoded protein: CASSSGSGTPGNTIYF. The entire variable domain, with the rest obtained from reference TRBV7-9 and TRBJ1-3, is as follows: DTGVSQNPRHKITKRGQNVTFRCDPISEHNRLYWYRQTLGQGPEFLTYFQNEAQLEKSRLLSDRFSAERPKGSFSTLEIQRTEQGDSAMYLCASSSGSGTPGNTIYFGEGSWLTVV.

J is TRBJ1-1 and V is TRBV14, with D uncertain. Trimming stripped 4 bases from V and 3 bases from J, with 18 bases between. The germline V gene encodes CDR1 SGHDN and CDR2 FVKESK. The CDR3 totals 16 residues. This CDR3 reads CASSLFPRQRDTEAFF. The CDR3, as DNA: TGTGCCAGCAGCCTTTTTCCCCGCCAGAGGGACACTGAAGCTTTCTTT. Drawing the rest from reference TRBV14 and TRBJ1-1, the complete variable domain is EAGVTQFPSHSVIEKGQTVTLRCDPISGHDNLYWYRRVMGKEIKFLLHFVKESKQDESGMPNNRFLAERTGGTYSTLKVQPAELEDSGVYFCASSLFPRQRDTEAFFGQGTRLTVV.

The chain combines TRBV27 with TRBJ1-2, with D uncertain. The CDR3 contains 15 residues. Per germline, CDR1 MNHEY and CDR2 SMNVEV (reference sequence). The V and J ends lost 5 bases and 4 bases respectively, with 17 bases between them. The CDR3 sequence: CASSPLQRRIYGYTF. CDR3 nucleotide sequence: TGTGCCAGCAGTCCACTACAGCGACGAATCTATGGCTACACCTTC.

The chain is built from TRBV28 and TRBJ1-1, with D tentatively TRBD1 (5 bases). Germline CDR1 and CDR2: MDHEN and SYDVKM. V lost 10 bases to trimming and J lost 4 bases, with 16 bases between them. The CDR3 has 13 amino acids. CDR3 region: CATLTGGSTEAFF. CDR3 nucleotides: TGTGCCACCCTAACCGGGGGTAGCACTGAAGCTTTCTTT.

The rearrangement uses TRBV30 and TRBJ2-7, with TRBD2 matching over 7 bases. The CDR3 spans 13 residues. Germline V gene sequence: CDR1 GTSNPN, CDR2 SVGIG (reference sequence). Trimming at V came to 4 bases and at J to 5 bases, leaving 8 bases not matched to a gene. The CDR3 nucleotides are TGTGCCTGGAACGAGATTAGCGGGCACGAGCAGTACTTC. Protein sequence: CAWNEISGHEQYF. Together with reference TRBV30 and TRBJ2-7, the CDR3 gives the full variable domain: SQTIHQWPATLVQPVGSPLSLECTVEGTSNPNLYWYRQAAGRGLQLLFYSVGIGQISSEVPQNLSASRPQDRQFILSSKKLLLSDSGFYLCAWNEISGHEQYFGPGTRLTVT.

This clone was seen a handful of times. The chain links TRBV4-1 to TRBJ2-5; the D gene is possibly TRBD1 (7 bases). V was pared by 0 bases and J by 4 bases, with 24 bases between. CDR1 MGHRA and CDR2 YSYEKL come from the germline V gene. The CDR3 has 19 residues. CDR3 region: CASSQDVVPLPGGPETQYF. Written as DNA, the CDR3 is TGCGCCAGCAGCCAAGATGTGGTCCCACTCCCAGGGGGGCCAGAGACCCAGTACTTC.

This sequence joins TRBV7-9 and TRBJ1-1; unclear D gene. CDR3 length equals 15 residues. Trimming pared 3 bases from V and 0 bases from J, leaving 11 bases between. Germline lookup yields CDR1 SEHNR and CDR2 FQNEAQ (reference sequence). DNA of the CDR3: TGTGCCAGCAGCTTTGGGAAAGGCCTGAACACTGAAGCTTTCTTT. This gives the protein CASSFGKGLNTEAFF. The variable domain in full, with the rest retrieved from reference TRBV7-9 and TRBJ1-1, is DTGVSQNPRHKITKRGQNVTFRCDPISEHNRLYWYRQTLGQGPEFLTYFQNEAQLEKSRLLSDRFSAERPKGSFSTLEIQRTEQGDSAMYLCASSFGKGLNTEAFFGQGTRLTVV.

The CDR3 here is CASSFPQGGTEAFF. The CDR3 DNA reads as TGTGCCAGCAGTTTCCCTCAGGGCGGCACTGAAGCTTTCTTT. The genes are TRBV28 and TRBJ1-1, with D possibly TRBD1 on 5 matching bases. Trimming stripped 3 bases from V and 4 bases from J, with 12 bases between. Germline V lookup: CDR1 MDHEN, CDR2 SYDVKM. CDR3 length equals 14 residues.

Notes on this clone: The junction differs from germline at one of its ends, possibly a read error. The V and J genes are TRBV19 and TRBJ2-6; D might be TRBD1 (5 bases). CDR3 length: 15 amino acids. The germline V gene encodes CDR1 LNHDA and CDR2 SQIVND (reference sequence). CDR3 DNA: TGTGCCAGTAGTTTAGACAGCTCTGGGGCCAACGTCCTGACTTTC. This codes for CASSLDSSGANVLTF.

The chain uses TRBV4-1 and TRBJ2-7; perhaps TRBD2 as D (5 bases). CDR3 length: 16 residues. V lost 0 bases to trimming and J lost 3 bases, with 15 bases between them. Germline CDR1 MGHRA, CDR2 YSYEKL. The CDR3 here is CASSQDDTSGVYEQYF. Written as DNA, the CDR3 is TGCGCCAGCAGCCAAGATGATACTTCCGGGGTCTACGAGCAGTACTTC.

The CDR3 loop is CASSLMGANQPQHF. In DNA form, the CDR3 reads TGTGCCAGCAGTTTAATGGGGGCAAATCAGCCCCAGCATTTT. This chain connects TRBV27 to TRBJ1-5; weak D call: TRBD1 (6 bases). V lost 2 bases to trimming and J lost 4 bases, with 9 bases between them. Germline assignment: CDR1 MNHEY and CDR2 SMNVEV (reference sequence). The CDR3 runs to 14 residues.

In its sample, this clone was seen once. The chain combines TRBV9 with TRBJ1-3; 7 bases match TRBD1. V was clipped by 0 bases and J by 1 base; unmatched bases: 16. Per germline, CDR1 SGDLS and CDR2 YYNGEE. CDR3 length: 20 residues. The CDR3 DNA sequence: TGTGCCAGCAGCGTAGGGCGGGGGACAGAGGGTTCTTGGTCTGGAAACACCATATATTTT. Its protein is CASSVGRGTEGSWSGNTIYF.

This rearrangement joins TRBV28 to TRBJ2-3, with D perhaps TRBD1 (6 bases). This CDR3 is 14 amino acids long. V lost 3 bases and J lost 1, with 8 bases in between. Germline V gene sequence: CDR1 MDHEN, CDR2 SYDVKM. As DNA, the CDR3 is TGTGCCAGCAGTTTCAGGGGCGGCACAGATACGCAGTATTTT. This encodes CASSFRGGTDTQYF.

This clone was seen only once. The chain carries TRBV11-2 and TRBJ2-3; 7 bases are shared with TRBD2. J lost 5 bases, V lost 5 bases, and 10 bases had no gene match. The CDR3 is made up of 15 amino acids. Germline CDR1 is SGHAT and CDR2 is FQNNGV. CDR3 residues: CASSLTPGGGDTQYF. The CDR3 DNA reads TGTGCCAGCAGCCTGACTCCCGGCGGGGGAGATACGCAGTATTTT.

The rearrangement uses TRBV5-8 and TRBJ2-2; D tentatively fits TRBD1 or TRBD2 (5 bases each). Trimming removed 2 bases at V and 4 bases at J, with 6 bases between. The CDR3 covers 13 residues. Germline V lookup: CDR1 SGHTS, CDR2 YDEGEE. DNA of the CDR3: TGTGCCAGCAGCTTCGGGGCCACCGGGGAGCTGTTTTTT. It codes for CASSFGATGELFF.

The chain couples TRBV4-1 to TRBJ2-2, with a weak D call TRBD2 (5 bases). This CDR3 comprises 16 residues. Trimming pared 4 bases from V and 1 base from J, leaving 13 bases between. CDR1 MGHRA and CDR2 YSYEKL come from the germline V gene. As DNA, the CDR3 is TGCGCCAGCAGCCCGATCGGCGGGTGGAACACCGGGGAGCTGTTTTTT. This sequence encodes CASSPIGGWNTGELFF.

This chain joins TRBV5-1 and TRBJ2-1, with 7 bases identical to TRBD2. V trimming: 9 bases; J trimming: 6 bases; junction bases outside the gene matches: 6. The CDR3 spans 12 residues. From germline, CDR1 is SGHRS and CDR2 YFSETQ. The CDR3 region has the DNA TGCGCCACACGGGACTACTTCAATGAGCAGTTCTTC. As protein: CATRDYFNEQFF.

J is TRBJ2-3 and V is TRBV7-2, with TRBD1 as a possible D gene (6 bases). Germline V gene data show CDR1 as SGHTA and CDR2 as FQGNSA. CDR3 length: 18 residues. The V end was cut by 1 base, the J end by 2 bases, with 19 bases between. CDR3 loop: CASSLDSDSSWTTDTQYF. In DNA form, the CDR3 reads TGTGCCAGCAGCTTAGATTCGGACAGCTCCTGGACCACAGATACGCAGTATTTT.